The T cell receptor (beta chain) under discussion was sequenced for a study of breast tumors, draining lymph nodes, adjacent tissues. V lost 3 bases and J 7 bases, leaving 3 bases between the germline ends. This CDR3 has 11 amino acids. From germline, CDR1 is LNHDA and CDR2 SQIVND (reference sequence). Overall study results and limits: Luminal-like breast cancer showed significantly greater tumor-nontumor repertoire similarity than basal-like breast cancer did. Tumors had less TCR diversity than lymph nodes, more than nontumor tissue. Tumor T cell lymph node origin was a supported hypothesis, not proven. Findings are consistent with lymph node origin and intratumoral expansion of most tumor T cells.

TCRdb re-called the multiplex PCR reads through MiXCR, storing one row per CDR3 protein. The sample yields about 21,000 distinct CDR3 sequences, 50% seen once. In the case of this clonotype: What it binds is unknown.

The clonotype comes from a female donor with breast cancer. Some clones in this sample may be carry-over from other donors' samples. The chain joins TRBV19 to TRBJ2-2; D not certain. Sequencing was carried out using breast tumor tissue. CDR3 amino acids: CASSMGGELFF. The CDR3 DNA reads TGTGCCAGTAGTATGGGCGGGGAGCTGTTTTTT.